Detailed here is one TCR beta chain. Its binding antigen is unknown. No quality values exist for individual bases; no much larger clone is one base distant. The sample comes from a study of cytomegalovirus exposure and HLA in healthy donors (dated by TCRdb to 2016 to 2017). Turning to the overall study: An earlier analysis of approximately 640 of the donors reported 250 to 300 Gb of sequence data and 120 million or so unique TCR beta sequences from 150 million to 200 million T cells. Around 300 gigabases of sequencing data and tens of millions of unique TCR sequences were included in an early release covering several hundred HLA-typed donors. Of the 300 to 500 genotyped donors, more than 75% were placed in the genetic ancestry cluster associated with self-reported Caucasian donors. The study aimed to test whether cataloging public T cell receptors could reveal signatures of past pathogen exposure. The study profiled the T cell repertoires of 500 to 800 subjects by immunosequencing and related them to cytomegalovirus serostatus. Along with the roughly 700-subject first cohort, a separate validation cohort of over a hundred different subjects was used. To predict cytomegalovirus infection status, the study brought together high-throughput TCR immunosequencing, statistical association of individual TCRs with disease status, and machine learning. To study patterns of TCR occurrence, a later analysis re-analyzed previously published TCR beta repertoires from around 660 donors and added high-resolution HLA genotyping. Rather than using new phenotypic data, the later analysis identified candidate immune exposures from TCR beta sequences and from how often those sequences occurred across donors. An earlier analysis of 587 of the donors used high-throughput TCR beta sequencing to judge whether each TCR beta V gene segment behaved as functional or pseudogenic. Donor age, sex, ethnicity and CMV serostatus were collected together with the repertoire data. A later genetic analysis used genome-wide SNP genotypes for about 60% of the roughly 700 donors, treating that subset as a discovery cohort. Every discovery cohort repertoire had been produced on one sequencing platform. Both class I and class II loci were covered by HLA typing, at four-digit resolution. The number of donors typed differed by locus, with 629-630 for A, B, C, DRB1 and DQB1, roughly 520 for DQA1, some 570 for DPA1, and some 450 for DPB1. Five DR-DQ haplotypes were treated as single units for association and clustering because of strong linkage in the cohort. Among around 400 genotyped donors of the cohort, an average of about 240,000 unique TCR beta nucleotide sequences were sequenced per donor, around 18% of them non-productive. Broad study findings and their caveats: In a later analysis, TCR association rates were found to vary across HLA loci, with the most associated TCRs seen for DRB1 alleles and the fewest for HLA-C alleles. Cytomegalovirus status was reported to be diagnosed by the classifier with high specificity and sensitivity in both the original and validation cohorts. For the cohort, immune exposure information was limited to CMV serostatus. An earlier analysis of some 560 of the donors showed that most TCR beta V segments appeared in productive rearrangements either about 87% or about 30% of the time, which broadly matched IMGT annotations. Most CMV-associated TCR beta chains appeared to be HLA-restricted in a later analysis, and the HLA associations seemed to be driven largely by CMV exposure. The cohort was sequenced for TCR beta chains only, and without alpha or paired-chain data the features that could be detected were limited. A cluster of highly shared sequence variants was judged likely to be a technical artifact of the sequencing pipeline. The authors suggested that the approach could potentially be generalized to other disease states and immunological phenotypes. A further reported finding was that TCR beta sequences accurately predicted the HLA-A and HLA-B alleles for most subjects in the first cohort. Linkage disequilibrium might explain the correlated functional status among segregating V segments, but an unknown experimental factor could not be ruled out. A later analysis associated 16,951 TCR beta sequences with specific HLA alleles at a false discovery rate of 0.05. In a later genetic analysis, a missense DCLRE1C variant was associated with V-gene and J-gene trimming of TCR beta chains, and the association was replicated in an independent cohort. In vitro tests confirmed that a few of the cytomegalovirus-associated TCR beta chains recognize cytomegalovirus antigens. When HLA alleles, especially DR and DQ, strongly co-occurred, TCR associations were difficult to assign to individual alleles. Some IMGT-functional V segments, including TRBV6-2 and TRBV6-3, could not be told apart with the 87-base-pair reads, so those segments were excluded. In a later analysis, HLA-associated TCR beta chains showed more clonal expansion and lower generation probabilities than non-associated chains that were equally common. While some public TCRs were present in many individuals, most TCR sequences turned up only very rarely across donors. A later analysis reported that several top co-occurrence clusters appeared linked to parvovirus B19, influenza, CMV and Epstein-Barr virus. According to a later genetic analysis, donors in an Asian-associated ancestry cluster had fewer N-insertions in productive TCRs than the approximately 630-donor mean. Because counts were too low, roughly 18 rarely observed V segments, including chromosome 9 orphons, were left out of the earlier analysis of some 640 of the donors. Presence/absence analyses assumed roughly uniform sequencing depth across donors, an assumption that may not hold. Because HLA typing was missing for some donors at each locus, association tests included only the typed subset. The study gave a list of about 150 TCR beta chains associated with cytomegalovirus.

Libraries were constructed by the immunoSEQ multiplex PCR assay. The multiplex PCR relied on a mix of 60 forward primers for TCR Vbeta segments and 13 reverse primers for TCR Jbeta segments. The CDR3 region of rearranged TCR beta genes was amplified from genomic DNA by a multiplex PCR assay. On the Illumina HiSeq System, the amplified TCR beta libraries were sequenced as 87-base-pair reads. Regarding the original processing steps: A later analysis tallied tens of millions of unique TCR beta chains across the 700 or so repertoires, and approximately 12 million of those chains were shared by two or more donors. A nearest-neighbor algorithm error-corrected the raw reads and collapsed the reads into unique sequences, merging closely related sequences to remove PCR and sequencing errors. V, D and J gene segments were assigned by aligning CDR3 sequences to IMGT reference sequences. Each retained sequence needed at least a six-nucleotide match to both a V gene segment and a J gene segment. Rearrangements were called productive when the CDR3 lacked stop codons and stayed in frame with V and J; all others were non-productive. Following IMGT convention, CDR3 was defined as the stretch from the second conserved V-encoded cysteine up to the conserved J-encoded phenylalanine. The earlier analysis of some 540 of the donors excluded any sequence lacking an unambiguous match to a single V gene segment. In an earlier analysis of about 590 of the donors, a V segment was called functional when productive rearrangements were above 56.7%, and segregating when the standard deviation between donors exceeded 5%. A statistical classification framework was developed to diagnose cytomegalovirus status using the catalog of TCR beta chain sequences. In a later analysis, TCR nucleotide sequences were compared against IMGT/GENE-DB human TR gene sequences so that V and J genes could be assigned. The TCRdist pipeline was used in a later analysis to assign CDR3 sequences and most-parsimonious VDJ recombination scenarios. In a later analysis, each TCR beta chain was defined by its CDR3 amino acid sequence together with its V-gene family, and reads lacking a unique V-gene family were excluded. To address suspected cross-contamination and a sequencing artifact, a later analysis removed around 600 highly shared, low-generation-probability nucleotide sequences. A later analysis calculated a clonal expansion index for each public chain from normalized within-repertoire ranks of inferred template counts. A later analysis computed generation probabilities with a VDJ recombination model fitted to out-of-frame rearrangements, and checked the results against IGoR. In a later analysis, TCR-TCR, TCR-HLA and TCR-CMV co-occurrence was scored with hypergeometric tests, and a repertoire-size bias correction was applied to TCR pairs. To estimate false discovery rates, a later analysis permuted the HLA or CMV assignments 20 times. A later analysis grouped co-occurring TCRs with DBSCAN, adding TCRdist sequence similarity when clustering within HLA-allele-positive subsets. Repertoires with fewer than 30,000 or more than 120,000 public chains, plus five repertoires with anomalous nucleotide sharing, were excluded from co-occurrence clustering. The source is immuneACCESS, and TCRdb retained only in-frame sequences with V and J called. Part of the clones is not carried over; for the studies checked, unresolved V genes explain less than half of this, and the remainder is unexplained. The V and J calls and clone size were taken over from that table, and D and trimming were inferred from the DNA. Across this sample there are 80,000 to 100,000 clones, with roughly two thirds seen only once. Around 2.3% of the sample comes from the top ten.

The cohort was made up of roughly 670 healthy bone marrow donors. All cohort members were sampled while nominally healthy, although unrecorded immune exposures were likely present. The donor was CMV seronegative and was included in the group of a few hundred seronegative cohort members. A peripheral blood sample was collected from each donor, and TCR beta sequencing was performed on peripheral blood mononuclear cells. The Qiagen DNeasy Blood Extraction Kit was used to extract genomic DNA from the blood cell samples. Between the V and J ends, shortened by 3 bases and 2 bases respectively, the junction contains 10 bases. CDR1 and CDR2 are drawn from the germline V gene: SNHLY, FYNNEI. Including cysteine and phenylalanine, the CDR3 has 15 amino acids. Only the CDR3 region is kept as DNA, spanning 45 bases read in frame from base 1.

The receptor chain draws on TRBV2 and TRBJ2-2; D gene: possibly TRBD2, on 6 matching bases. The clonotype originates from a man aged 45-65 years in good health and CMV-seronegative. The sample was PBMCs. The CDR3: CASSDQGGNTGELFF. The DNA sequence is as follows: TGTGCCAGCAGTGATCAGGGAGGAAACACCGGGGAGCTGTTTTTT.